The T cell receptor (beta chain) under discussion was sequenced for a study of cytomegalovirus exposure and HLA in healthy donors. Overall study context: According to later analysis, the same platform produced the approximately 120 validation and about 630 first-cohort repertoires. Study results and caveats: Cytomegalovirus status, reportedly, was diagnosed with high specificity and sensitivity by the classifier. Cytomegalovirus association was assigned to more than 150 TCR beta chains.

As regards this clone: Antigen specificity is unknown. The junction does not match germline at one end; this may be a read error.

It was the roughly 110-subject validation cohort, separate from the 666-subject first cohort, to which the donors belonged. Sequencing used immunoSEQ multiplex PCR; TCRdb keeps in-frame clones, though not all of them. Of over 50,000 clones listed, about 96% were seen once; the top ten hold approximately 1.2%. This clonotype originated in a woman aged 18 to 35 in good health and CMV-seronegative. The sequenced sample consisted of PBMCs.

CDR3 in DNA: TGTGCCAGCAGTCCCCCAGACTCTGGGGCCAGCGTCCTGACTTTC. It encodes CASSPPDSGASVLTF. The V gene is TRBV28, the J gene TRBJ2-6, with D possibly being TRBD1 (5 bases). The CDR3 contains 15 residues. In germline, CDR1 is MDHEN, CDR2 SYDVKM.